The 17 T cell receptor beta chains presented below share a single source sample, sequenced in a study of T cells in localized non-small cell lung cancer. Sequencing was performed with immunoSEQ multiplex PCR; in TCRdb, only in-frame clones are kept and a portion is missing. The sample lists about 91,000 clones; roughly 86% were seen once. The source was peripheral blood, collected before any cancer treatment. These receptors came from a man aged 35-69 years with stage I squamous cell lung carcinoma.

This chain links TRBV20-1 with TRBJ2-5; unclear D gene. The J call may be wrong; the DNA end is better matched by TRBJ2-7. CDR3 length: 11 amino acids. Germline CDR1 is DFQATT and CDR2 is SNEGSKA (reference sequence). CDR3 in amino acids: CSASGPDEQYF. The CDR3 region has the DNA TGCAGTGCTAGCGGTCCCGACGAGCAGTACTTC.

The gene calls are TRBV6-1 and TRBJ1-6; perhaps TRBD1 as D (6 bases). Trimming pared 2 bases from V and 4 bases from J, leaving 9 bases between. The CDR3 extends over 15 amino acids. The germline V gene has CDR1 MNHNS and CDR2 SASEGT. The CDR3 here is CASSEIRGYNSPLHF. DNA of the CDR3: TGTGCCAGCAGTGAAATCAGGGGTTATAATTCACCCCTCCACTTT.

The V gene is TRBV27, the J gene TRBJ1-1, with D possibly TRBD1 on 6 matching bases. The germline V gene encodes CDR1 MNHEY and CDR2 SMNVEV (reference sequence). The V gene lost 6 bases and the J gene lost 3 bases, with 17 bases spanning the gap. The CDR3 runs 15 residues. CDR3 coding DNA: TGTGCCAGCAGAGAGTACAGGGTAGGGGACACTGAAGCTTTCTTT. Its protein is CASREYRVGDTEAFF.

The chain carries TRBV13 and TRBJ2-2, with TRBD1 matching over 9 bases. The CDR3 covers 16 residues. Germline V gives CDR1 PRHDT, CDR2 FYEKMQ (reference sequence). After removal of 5 bases from V and 4 bases from J, the junction contained 8 bases not matched to a gene. CDR3 region: CASSGGTGSFTGELFF. In DNA form, the CDR3 reads TGTGCCAGCAGCGGAGGGACAGGGAGTTTCACCGGGGAGCTGTTTTTT.

V gene TRBV19 combines with J gene TRBJ1-2; TRBD1 matches at 9 bases. Trimming at V came to 7 bases and at J to 4 bases, leaving 13 bases not matched to a gene. There are 16 residues in the CDR3. The germline CDR1 and CDR2 sequences are LNHDA and SQIVND (reference sequence). The DNA of the CDR3 is TGTGCCAGTACAAGACTCCAGCCGGGACAGGGCTATGGCTACACCTTC. Translation gives CASTRLQPGQGYGYTF.

The CDR3 protein is CATSRGTGGGQETQYF. The CDR3 DNA follows: TGTGCCACCAGCAGAGGTACAGGGGGCGGGCAAGAGACCCAGTACTTC. The chain couples TRBV15 to TRBJ2-5, with 9 bases matching TRBD1. Germline loops: CDR1 LNHNV, CDR2 YYDKDF (reference sequence). The CDR3 spans 16 residues. J gave up 2 bases and V 1 base, and 5 bases lay outside the gene matches. Full variable domain (missing parts from reference TRBV15 and TRBJ2-5): DAMVIQNPRYQVTQFGKPVTLSCSQTLNHNVMYWYQQKSSQAPKLLFHYYDKDFNNEADTPDNFQSRRPNTSFCFLDIRSPGLGDTAMYLCATSRGTGGGQETQYFGPGTRLLVL.

The chain carries TRBV6-5 and TRBJ2-7, with 7 bases identical to TRBD2. Germline V gives CDR1 MNHEY, CDR2 SVGAGI. This CDR3 is built from 15 residues. Trimming at V came to 0 bases and at J to 7 bases, leaving 9 bases not matched to a gene. DNA for the CDR3: TGTGCCAGCAGTTACTCCGGGACTATCTTTGAGGAGCAGTACTTC. This translates into CASSYSGTIFEEQYF.

V and J are TRBV7-2 and TRBJ2-7; a possible D gene is TRBD1 (5 bases). CDR3 length: 12 residues. CDR1 and CDR2 from the germline V gene are SGHTA and FQGNSA. V was trimmed by 5 bases and J by 1 base, leaving 6 bases between them. The CDR3 here is CASSAGSYEQYF. The CDR3 DNA is TGTGCCAGCAGCGCAGGGTCCTACGAGCAGTACTTC.

J is TRBJ2-1 and V is TRBV12-5; D is perhaps TRBD1 (5 bases). The CDR3 has 15 residues. V lost 2 bases to trimming and J lost 10 bases, with 18 bases between them. The germline V gene encodes CDR1 LGHNT and CDR2 FRNRAP. CDR3 sequence reads: CASGLPFQGSWEQFF. The CDR3 coding sequence is TGTGCTAGTGGTTTGCCATTCCAGGGTTCGTGGGAGCAGTTCTTC.

The J gene is TRBJ1-1, the V gene TRBV9; D not certain. CDR1 and CDR2 (germline): SGDLS, YYNGEE. The CDR3 totals 14 residues. Trimming cost V 4 bases and J 2 bases, with 12 bases left between them. CDR3 amino acids: CASSPMGVNTEAFF. The CDR3 DNA reads as TGTGCCAGCAGCCCCATGGGAGTTAACACTGAAGCTTTCTTT.

The V gene is TRBV18, the J gene TRBJ2-7; tentatively, D is TRBD1 (5 bases). V dropped 1 base and J dropped 4 bases, with 8 bases sitting between them. The CDR3 is 13 amino acids. CDR1 is KGHSH, CDR2 LQKENI, per germline. In DNA, the CDR3 is TGTGCCAGCTCACCACAGGGGCGGTACGAGCAGTACTTC. It encodes CASSPQGRYEQYF.

The chain couples TRBV18 to TRBJ1-1, with D hard to call. The CDR3 is 12 residues long. V was shortened by 7 bases and J by 4 bases, with 10 bases between the two germline ends. Germline CDR1 KGHSH, CDR2 LQKENI. The CDR3 sequence is CASLARATEAFF. CDR3 DNA sequence: TGTGCCAGCTTGGCGAGAGCCACTGAAGCTTTCTTT.

V and J are TRBV5-8 and TRBJ2-1; the D gene is possibly TRBD1 (5 bases). The germline V gene has CDR1 SGHTS and CDR2 YDEGEE. This CDR3 comprises 14 residues. The V gene lost 1 base and the J gene lost 8 bases, with 13 bases spanning the gap. CDR3 nucleotide sequence: TGTGCCAGCAGCTTGAGGCAGGGTAACCATGAGCAGTTCTTC. Protein product: CASSLRQGNHEQFF.

This chain connects TRBV27 to TRBJ2-3; a possible D gene is TRBD2 (7 bases). CDR1 is MNHEY and CDR2 is SMNVEV in the germline V gene (reference sequence). Trimming took off 7 bases at V and 1 base at J, with 18 bases between the two ends. The CDR3 runs 16 residues. CDR3: CASNFRAGARTDTQYF. CDR3 coding DNA: TGTGCCAGCAATTTTCGGGCGGGGGCCCGCACAGATACGCAGTATTTT.

V and J are TRBV6-5 and TRBJ2-1, with unresolved D. This CDR3 is built from 13 residues. The germline V gene has CDR1 MNHEY and CDR2 SVGAGI. V was clipped by 5 bases and J by 8 bases, with 13 bases between them. Here the CDR3 DNA reads TGTGCCAGCAGTCCCCCGGGTCTGGATGAGCAGTTCTTC. Its translation: CASSPPGLDEQFF.

The rearrangement joins TRBV5-1 to TRBJ1-3, with D maybe TRBD1 (6 bases). The CDR3 is made up of 14 amino acids. V was pared by 8 bases and J by 7 bases, with 19 bases between. From germline, CDR1 is SGHRS and CDR2 YFSETQ. The DNA of the CDR3 is TGCGCCAGTGCCCCCCAGGGGACCTCGAACACCATATATTTT. It encodes CASAPQGTSNTIYF.

V is TRBV5-4 and J is TRBJ2-6; D is uncertain. V was pared by 1 base and J by 4 bases, with 12 bases between. This CDR3 region has 16 residues. CDR1 and CDR2 from the germline V gene are SGHNT and YYREEE (reference sequence). The CDR3: CASSLNTLGGANVLTF. The CDR3 DNA reads as TGTGCCAGCAGCTTGAACACTCTGGGGGGGGCCAACGTCCTGACTTTC.